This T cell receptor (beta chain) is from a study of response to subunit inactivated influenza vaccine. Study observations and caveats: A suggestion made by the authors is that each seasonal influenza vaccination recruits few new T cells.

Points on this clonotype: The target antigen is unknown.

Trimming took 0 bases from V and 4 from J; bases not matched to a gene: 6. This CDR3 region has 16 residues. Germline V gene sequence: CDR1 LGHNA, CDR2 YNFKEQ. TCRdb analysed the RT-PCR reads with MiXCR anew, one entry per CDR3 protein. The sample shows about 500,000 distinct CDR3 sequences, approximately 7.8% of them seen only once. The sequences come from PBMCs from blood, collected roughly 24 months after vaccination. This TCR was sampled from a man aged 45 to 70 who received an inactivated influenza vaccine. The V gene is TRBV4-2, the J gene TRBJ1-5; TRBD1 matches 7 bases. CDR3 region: CASSQEVGQANQPQHF. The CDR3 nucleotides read TGTGCCAGCAGCCAAGAAGTAGGACAGGCTAATCAGCCCCAGCATTTT.